This T cell receptor beta chain was retrieved from a study of blood T cells in healthy people across ages. The CDR3 is 17 amino acids. The germline V gene has CDR1 MGHRA and CDR2 YSYEKL. V was trimmed by 0 bases and J by 0 bases, leaving 13 bases between them. Healthy Caucasians from Russia aged roughly 6 to 100 served as donors. Drawn from each donor were ten milliliters of peripheral blood. With a J-beta primer mix and a sample-barcoded 5' primer, a second PCR ran 7 to 11 cycles. TCRdb re-derived calls from the 5' RACE reads in MiXCR, one entry per CDR3 protein. The sample contains some 1.4 million distinct CDR3 sequences, roughly 40% of which appear only once.

The receptor comes from a woman aged 18 to 35 in good health. The J gene is TRBJ2-3, the V gene TRBV4-1; D is uncertain. The sequenced sample was blood. The CDR3 DNA reads TGCGCCAGCAGCCAAGATCCCGGCGGAGCTAGCACAGATACGCAGTATTTT. It codes for CASSQDPGGASTDTQYF.